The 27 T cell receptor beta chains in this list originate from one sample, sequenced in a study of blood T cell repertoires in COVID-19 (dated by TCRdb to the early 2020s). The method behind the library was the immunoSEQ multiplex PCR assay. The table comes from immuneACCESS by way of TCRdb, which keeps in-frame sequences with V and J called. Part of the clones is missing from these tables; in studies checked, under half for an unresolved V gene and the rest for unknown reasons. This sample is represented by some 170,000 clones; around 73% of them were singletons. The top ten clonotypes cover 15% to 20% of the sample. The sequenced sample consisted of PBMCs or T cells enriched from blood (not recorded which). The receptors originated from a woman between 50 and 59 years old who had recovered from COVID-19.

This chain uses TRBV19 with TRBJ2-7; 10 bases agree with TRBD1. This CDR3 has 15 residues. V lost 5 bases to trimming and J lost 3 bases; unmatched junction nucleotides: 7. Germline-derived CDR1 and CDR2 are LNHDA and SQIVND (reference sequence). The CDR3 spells CASSGRTGGFYEQYF. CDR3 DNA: TGTGCCAGTAGTGGAAGGACAGGGGGATTCTACGAGCAGTACTTC.

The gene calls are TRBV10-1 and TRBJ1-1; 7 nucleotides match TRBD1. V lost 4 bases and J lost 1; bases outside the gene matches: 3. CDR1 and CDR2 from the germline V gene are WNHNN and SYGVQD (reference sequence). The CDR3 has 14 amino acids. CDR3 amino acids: CASSVGTANTEAFF. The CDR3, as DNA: TGCGCCAGCAGTGTTGGGACAGCGAACACTGAAGCTTTCTTT.

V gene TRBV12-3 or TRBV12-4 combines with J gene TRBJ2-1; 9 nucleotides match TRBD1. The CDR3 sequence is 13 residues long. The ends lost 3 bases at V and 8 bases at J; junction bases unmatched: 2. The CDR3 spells CASSLGQGYEQFF. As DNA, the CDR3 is TGTGCCAGCAGTTTGGGACAGGGCTATGAGCAGTTCTTC.

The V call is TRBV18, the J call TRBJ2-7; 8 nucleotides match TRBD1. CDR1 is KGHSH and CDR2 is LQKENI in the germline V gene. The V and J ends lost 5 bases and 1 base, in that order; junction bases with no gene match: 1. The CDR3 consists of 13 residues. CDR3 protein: CASSGDRSYEQYF. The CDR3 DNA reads TGTGCCAGCTCAGGGGACAGGTCCTACGAGCAGTACTTC.

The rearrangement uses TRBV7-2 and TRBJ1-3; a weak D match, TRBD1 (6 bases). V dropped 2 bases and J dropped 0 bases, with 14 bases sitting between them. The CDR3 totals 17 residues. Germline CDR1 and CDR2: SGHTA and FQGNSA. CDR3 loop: CASSLNRAYTSGNTIYF. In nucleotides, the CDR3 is TGTGCCAGCAGCTTAAACAGGGCCTACACCTCTGGAAACACCATATATTTT.

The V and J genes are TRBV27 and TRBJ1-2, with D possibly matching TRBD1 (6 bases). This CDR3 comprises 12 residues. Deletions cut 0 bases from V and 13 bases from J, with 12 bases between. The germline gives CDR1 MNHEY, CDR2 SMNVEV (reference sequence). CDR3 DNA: TGTGCCAGCAGTTTATCGCTCAGGGGATGCACCTTC. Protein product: CASSLSLRGCTF.

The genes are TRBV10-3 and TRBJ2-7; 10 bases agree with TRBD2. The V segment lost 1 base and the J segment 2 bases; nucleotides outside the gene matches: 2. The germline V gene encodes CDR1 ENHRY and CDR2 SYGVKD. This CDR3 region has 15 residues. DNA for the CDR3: TGTGCCATCAGTGAGTGGACTAGCGGACCCTACGAGCAGTACTTC. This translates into CAISEWTSGPYEQYF.

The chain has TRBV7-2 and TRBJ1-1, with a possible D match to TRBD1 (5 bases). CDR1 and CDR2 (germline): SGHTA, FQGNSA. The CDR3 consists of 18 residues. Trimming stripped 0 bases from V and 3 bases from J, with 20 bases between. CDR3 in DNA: TGTGCCAGCAGCTTAGCAAGGCCAGGGTCCTTACTGGACACTGAAGCTTTCTTT. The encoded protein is CASSLARPGSLLDTEAFF. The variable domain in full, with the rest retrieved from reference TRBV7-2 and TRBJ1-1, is GAGVSQSPSNKVTEKGKDVELRCDPISGHTALYWYRQSLGQGLEFLIYFQGNSAPDKSGLPSDRFSAERTGGSVSTLTIQRTQQEDSAVYLCASSLARPGSLLDTEAFFGQGTRLTVV.

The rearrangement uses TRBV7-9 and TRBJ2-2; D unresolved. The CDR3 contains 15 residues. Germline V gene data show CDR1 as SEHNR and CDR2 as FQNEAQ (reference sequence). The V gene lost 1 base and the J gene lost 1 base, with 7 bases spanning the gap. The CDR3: CASSLGSGNTGELFF. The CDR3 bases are TGTGCCAGCAGCTTAGGCTCAGGGAACACCGGGGAGCTGTTTTTT.

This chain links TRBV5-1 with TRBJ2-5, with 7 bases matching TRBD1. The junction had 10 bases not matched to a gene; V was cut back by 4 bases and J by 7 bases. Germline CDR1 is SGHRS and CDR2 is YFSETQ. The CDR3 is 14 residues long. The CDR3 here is CASSTDRASVTQYF. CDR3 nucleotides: TGCGCCAGCAGCACTGACAGGGCCTCGGTGACCCAGTACTTC. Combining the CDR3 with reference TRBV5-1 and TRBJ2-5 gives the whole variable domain KAGVTQTPRYLIKTRGQQVTLSCSPISGHRSVSWYQQTPGQGLQFLFEYFSETQRNKGNFPGRFSGRQFSNSRSEMNVSTLELGDSALYLCASSTDRASVTQYFGPGTRLLVL.

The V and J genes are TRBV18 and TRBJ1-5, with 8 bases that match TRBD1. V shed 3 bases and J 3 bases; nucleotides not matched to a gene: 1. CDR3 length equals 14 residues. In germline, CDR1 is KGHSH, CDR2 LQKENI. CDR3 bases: TGTGCCAGCTCACCGGACAGGGTCAATCAGCCCCAGCATTTT. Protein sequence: CASSPDRVNQPQHF.

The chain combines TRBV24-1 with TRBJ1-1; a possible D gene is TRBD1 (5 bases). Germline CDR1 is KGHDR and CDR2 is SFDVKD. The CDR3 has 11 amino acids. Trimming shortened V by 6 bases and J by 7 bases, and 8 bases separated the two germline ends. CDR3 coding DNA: TGTGCCACCAGTTTCGGGGGTGAAGCTTTCTTT. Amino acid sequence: CATSFGGEAFF.

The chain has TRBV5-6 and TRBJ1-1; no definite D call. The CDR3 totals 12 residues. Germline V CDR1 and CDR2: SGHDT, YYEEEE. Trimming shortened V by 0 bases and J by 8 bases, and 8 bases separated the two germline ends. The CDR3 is CASSLVLSEAFF. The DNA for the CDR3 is TGTGCCAGCAGCTTGGTACTGTCCGAAGCTTTCTTT.

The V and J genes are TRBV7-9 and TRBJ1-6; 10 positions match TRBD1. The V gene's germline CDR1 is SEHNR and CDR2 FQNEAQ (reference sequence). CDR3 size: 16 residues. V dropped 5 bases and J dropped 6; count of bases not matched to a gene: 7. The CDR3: CASSLGQGQGNSPLHF. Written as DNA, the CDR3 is TGTGCCAGCAGCCTGGGACAGGGGCAGGGTAATTCACCCCTCCACTTT.

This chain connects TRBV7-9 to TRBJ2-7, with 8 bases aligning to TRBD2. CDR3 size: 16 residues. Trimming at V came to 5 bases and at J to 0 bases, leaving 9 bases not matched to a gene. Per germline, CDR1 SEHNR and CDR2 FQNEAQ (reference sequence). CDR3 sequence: CASSPAISGNSYEQYF. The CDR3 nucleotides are TGTGCCAGCAGCCCTGCGATTAGCGGGAACTCCTACGAGCAGTACTTC.

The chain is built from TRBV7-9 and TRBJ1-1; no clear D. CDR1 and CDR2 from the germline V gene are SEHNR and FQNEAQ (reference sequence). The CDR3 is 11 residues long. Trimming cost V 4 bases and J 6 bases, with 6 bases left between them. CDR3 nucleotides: TGTGCCAGCAGCTCCCCGGCTGAAGCTTTCTTT. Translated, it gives CASSSPAEAFF.

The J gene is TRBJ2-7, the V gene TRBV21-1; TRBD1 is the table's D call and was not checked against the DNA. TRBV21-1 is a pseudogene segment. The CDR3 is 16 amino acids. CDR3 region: CASSERGLPLGDEQYF. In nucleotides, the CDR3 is TGTGCCAGCAGCGAAAGGGGGTTGCCATTGGGCGACGAGCAGTACTTC.

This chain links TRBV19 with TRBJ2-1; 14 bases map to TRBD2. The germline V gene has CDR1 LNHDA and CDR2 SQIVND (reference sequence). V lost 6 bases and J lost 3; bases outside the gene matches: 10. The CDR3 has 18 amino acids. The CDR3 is CASRGLAGGHTFYNEQFF. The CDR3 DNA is TGTGCCAGTAGAGGACTAGCGGGAGGCCACACATTCTACAATGAGCAGTTCTTC.

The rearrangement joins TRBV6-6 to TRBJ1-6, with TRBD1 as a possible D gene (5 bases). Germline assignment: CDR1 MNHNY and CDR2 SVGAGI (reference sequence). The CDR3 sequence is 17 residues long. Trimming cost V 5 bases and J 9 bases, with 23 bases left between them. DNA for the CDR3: TGTGCCAGCAGTCCCCCAGGGTTTGGGGGGGGTTCTTCACCCCTCCACTTT. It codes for CASSPPGFGGGSSPLHF.

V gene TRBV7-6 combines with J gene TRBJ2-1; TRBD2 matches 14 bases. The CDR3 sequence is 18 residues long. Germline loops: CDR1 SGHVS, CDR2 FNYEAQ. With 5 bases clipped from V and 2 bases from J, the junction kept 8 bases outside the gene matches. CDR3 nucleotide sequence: TGTGCCAGCAGCCCCGGGACTAGCGGGAGTATAACCTACAATGAGCAGTTCTTC. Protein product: CASSPGTSGSITYNEQFF.

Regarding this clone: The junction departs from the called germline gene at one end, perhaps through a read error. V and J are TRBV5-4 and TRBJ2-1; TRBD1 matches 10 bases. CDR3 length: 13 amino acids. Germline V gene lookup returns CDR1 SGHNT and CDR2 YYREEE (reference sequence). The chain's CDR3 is CASSTQDRDRGVF. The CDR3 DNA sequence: TGTGCCAGCAGCACGCAGGACCGGGACAGGGGTGTCTTC. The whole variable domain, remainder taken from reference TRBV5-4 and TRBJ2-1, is ETGVTQSPTHLIKTRGQQVTLRCSSQSGHNTVSWYQQALGQGPQFIFQYYREEENGRGNFPPRFSGLQFPNYSSELNVNALELDDSALYLCASSTQDRDRGVFGPGTRLTVL.

The CDR3 DNA is TGCGCCAGCAGCTTGGATGGACTAGCGTCTTACAATGAGCAGTTCTTC. Protein product: CASSLDGLASYNEQFF. The J gene is TRBJ2-1, the V gene TRBV5-1; 9 bases are a match to TRBD2. V lost 0 bases, J lost 4 bases, and 5 bases stayed unmatched. The CDR3 length is 16 residues. The germline CDR1 and CDR2 sequences are SGHRS and YFSETQ.

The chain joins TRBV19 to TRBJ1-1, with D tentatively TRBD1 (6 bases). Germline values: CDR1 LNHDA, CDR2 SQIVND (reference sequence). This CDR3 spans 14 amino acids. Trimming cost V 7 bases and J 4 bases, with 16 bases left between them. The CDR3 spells CASTRPTGFTEAFF. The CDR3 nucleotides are TGTGCCAGTACCCGACCGACAGGTTTCACTGAAGCTTTCTTT.

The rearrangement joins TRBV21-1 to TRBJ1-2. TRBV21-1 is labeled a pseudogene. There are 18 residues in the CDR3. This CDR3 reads CARTLKPGLFSSNYGYTF. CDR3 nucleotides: TGTGCCAGGACTCTTAAACCGGGTCTTTTTTCCTCTAACTATGGCTACACCTTC.

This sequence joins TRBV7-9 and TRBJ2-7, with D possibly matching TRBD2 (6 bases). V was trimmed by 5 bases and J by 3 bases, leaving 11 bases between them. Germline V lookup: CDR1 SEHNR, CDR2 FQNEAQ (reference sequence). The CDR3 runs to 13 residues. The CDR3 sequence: CASSIKGGYEQYF. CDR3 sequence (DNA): TGTGCCAGCAGCATCAAGGGAGGCTACGAGCAGTACTTC.

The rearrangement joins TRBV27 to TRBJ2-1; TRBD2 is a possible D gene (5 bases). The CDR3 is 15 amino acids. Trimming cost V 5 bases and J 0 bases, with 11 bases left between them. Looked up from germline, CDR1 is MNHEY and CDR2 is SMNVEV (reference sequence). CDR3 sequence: CASSPSGSSYNEQFF. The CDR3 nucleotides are TGTGCCAGCAGTCCCAGCGGAAGCTCCTACAATGAGCAGTTCTTC.

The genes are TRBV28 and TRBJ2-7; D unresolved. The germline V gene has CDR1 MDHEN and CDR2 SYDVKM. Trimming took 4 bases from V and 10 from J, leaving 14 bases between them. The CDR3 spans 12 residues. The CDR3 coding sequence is TGTGCCAGCAGTTCCTCGGAGCTCCGCCAGTACTTC. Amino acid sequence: CASSSSELRQYF.